This is a list of T cell receptor beta chains from one sample in a study of blood T cell repertoires in COVID-19. Sequencing was performed with immunoSEQ multiplex PCR; in TCRdb, only in-frame clones are kept and a portion is missing. The sample holds 200,000 to 250,000 clones; 70% to 90% are singletons and the top ten take 10% to 14%. The specimen sequenced was PBMCs or T cells enriched from blood (not recorded which). These receptors all come from a man aged 30 to 39 who had recovered from COVID-19. The CDR3 runs from the conserved cysteine through the conserved F or W. A D gene is named only where the DNA matches it firmly. Not all rows give a size; the values are once, few, many and, for expanded clones, a class.

NA | TRBJ1-2 | NA | TRBV3-1/TRBV3-2 | TGTGCCAGCAGCCAAGATACCGGTATCTATGGCTACACCTTC | CASSQDTGIYGYTF
TRBD2 | TRBJ2-2 | NA | TRBV11-2 | TGTGCCAGCAGCCTTTGGGTGGGGGAGGGGCCCGGGGAGCTGTTTTTT | CASSLWVGEGPGELFF
NA | TRBJ2-7 | NA | TRBV15 | TGTGCCACCAGCAGAGATTTGACAAATACCTACGAGCAGTACTTC | CATSRDLTNTYEQYF
NA | TRBJ1-2 | NA | TRBV7-2 | TGTGCCAGCAGCTTAGACCGGAGAGGGGGCTACACCTTC | CASSLDRRGGYTF
TRBD1 | TRBJ2-1 | NA | TRBV7-2 | TGTGCCAGCAGCCTCGTCGGGACAGGGGGCCATGAGCAGTTCTTC | CASSLVGTGGHEQFF
NA | TRBJ2-7 | NA | TRBV7-9 | TGTGCCAGCGGAGGGGTTACCTACGAGCAGTACTTC | CASGGVTYEQYF
NA | TRBJ2-5 | NA | TRBV6-6 | TGTGCCAGCAGTTATTCAGTCCAAGAGACCCAGTACTTC | CASSYSVQETQYF
NA | TRBJ1-2 | NA | TRBV5-5 | TGTGCCAGCGTAGCATCCCTTAACTATGGCTACACCTTC | CASVASLNYGYTF
NA | TRBJ1-2 | few | TRBV4-1 | TGCGCCAGCAGCCAAGCGGGGGACTCCTATAACTATGGCTACACCTTC | CASSQAGDSYNYGYTF
NA | TRBJ1-6 | NA | TRBV30 | TGTGCCTGGAGACAGAACAGGTTTAGGGCTCCCAATTCACCCCTCCACTTT | CAWRQNRFRAPNSPLHF
TRBD1 | TRBJ2-7 | NA | TRBV6-5 | TGTGCCAGCAGTTACTCCAGGGGGAATGGCTACGAGCAGTACTTC | CASSYSRGNGYEQYF
NA | TRBJ1-1 | NA | TRBV11-2 | TGTGCCAGTGGGAGGGGATGGACTGAAGCTTTCTTT | CASGRGWTEAFF
NA | TRBJ1-6 | NA | TRBV19 | TGTGCCAGTAGTCCAGCAGAGGCAATTACCCTCCACTTT | CASSPAEAITLHF
NA | TRBJ1-3 | NA | TRBV30 | TGTGCCTGGAGTGTAGGACTGTCAAACACCATATATTTT | CAWSVGLSNTIYF
NA | TRBJ2-5 | once | TRBV5-1 | TGCGCCAGCAGCTCGAGCGGGCCCCCAAGAGAGACCCAGTACTTC | CASSSSGPPRETQYF
NA | TRBJ1-1 | NA | TRBV2 | TGTGCCAGCAGGCTGACAGGGAACACTGAAGCTTTCTTT | CASRLTGNTEAFF
NA | TRBJ1-4 | once | TRBV28 | TGTGCCAGCAGTAGGGAGGGCGAAGGGTACGAAAAACTGTTTTTT | CASSREGEGYEKLFF
TRBD1 | TRBJ1-5 | NA | TRBV10-3 | TGTGCCACCCAGGACAGGGAAAACCAGCCCCAGCATTTT | CATQDRENQPQHF
TRBD1 | TRBJ1-1 | NA | TRBV9 | TGTGCCAGCAGCGAGACAGGGGATGAGGACACTGAAGCTTTCTTT | CASSETGDEDTEAFF